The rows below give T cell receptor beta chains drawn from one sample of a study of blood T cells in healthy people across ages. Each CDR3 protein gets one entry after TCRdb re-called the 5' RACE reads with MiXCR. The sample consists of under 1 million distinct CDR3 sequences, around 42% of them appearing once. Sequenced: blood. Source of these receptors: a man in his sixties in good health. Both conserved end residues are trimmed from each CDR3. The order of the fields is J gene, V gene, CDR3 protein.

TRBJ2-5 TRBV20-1 SAVRTSGRQETQY
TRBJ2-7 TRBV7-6 ASSPFPGYEQY
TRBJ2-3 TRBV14 ASSQDHVALVTDTQY
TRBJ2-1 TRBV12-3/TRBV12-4 ASRLGGQTQF
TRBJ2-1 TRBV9 ASSVGAGEGNEQF
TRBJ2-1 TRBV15 ATSRGILAGTYNEQF
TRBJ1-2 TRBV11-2 ATTGLANYGYT
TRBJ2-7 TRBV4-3 ASSQGPGNEQY
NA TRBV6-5 AARLAGGSETQY
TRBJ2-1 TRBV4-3 ASSLNWGGGYNEQF
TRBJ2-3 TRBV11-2 ATTTQGAGTDTQY
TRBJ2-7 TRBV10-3 AISEGAGGPYEQY
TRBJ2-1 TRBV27 ASSLAGVHNEQF
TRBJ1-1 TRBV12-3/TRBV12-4 ASSLGQTNTEAF
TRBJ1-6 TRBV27 ASSPGTGSSSYNSSHH
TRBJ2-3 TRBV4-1 ASSQGFSTDTQY
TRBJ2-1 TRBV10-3 AISESGTSGRDEQF
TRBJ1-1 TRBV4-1 ASSQEAGVRMNTEAF
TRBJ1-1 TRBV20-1 SADRDRGLSTEAF
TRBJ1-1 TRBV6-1 ASGERQYMNTEAF
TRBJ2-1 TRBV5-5 ASSWLGQASYNEQF
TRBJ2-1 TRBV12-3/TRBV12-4 ASRQTDRVHEQF
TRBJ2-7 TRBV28 ASRTGGASDEQY
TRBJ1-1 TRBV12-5 ASGHGTAAF
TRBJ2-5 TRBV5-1 ASSLVLAGAETQY
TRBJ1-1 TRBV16 ASSPAATEAF
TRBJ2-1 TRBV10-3 AISESGGPSSHNEQF
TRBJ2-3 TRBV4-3 ASSQVRGASTDTQY
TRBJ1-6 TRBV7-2 ASSTKTGGGNSPLH